This TCR beta chain was retrieved from a study of T cell responses to AZD1222 COVID-19 vaccine (dated by TCRdb to the early 2020s). Regarding the study in general: AZD1222 recipients given second doses at about 4 weeks or at about 12 weeks were pooled, since spike-specific TCR depth and breadth were not found to differ between the two schedules. TCR sequencing was performed for 230 to 250 trial participants, of whom around 200 were given two doses of AZD1222 and approximately 25 were given two doses of MenACWY control vaccine. Enrollment into the trials was organized by age into subgroups of 18-55, 56-69 and 70-plus years, and those subgroups contained approximately 160, 26 and 62 TCR-sequenced participants, respectively.

What the work shows at the level of the full study, not this receptor alone: Epitopes outside the regions mutated in the B.1.351 and B.1.1.7 variants were reportedly recognized by nearly half of the unique spike-specific TCRs. Participants were mostly white British and included more females than males, and it was suggested by the authors that clonal diversity may have been underestimated. Vaccine-associated CD4 TCRs spanned the whole spike protein, with dominant responses in regions 160-218 and 743-854. Conclusions about previously exposed vaccinees are limited because only six or seven AZD1222 recipients were SARS-CoV-2 seropositive at baseline. Because no day 14 peak-response samples were available, repertoires were characterized only after the peak T cell response. A significant rise in spike-specific TCR breadth and depth was observed after two AZD1222 doses relative to day 0 and relative to MenACWY recipients. The 56-69-year group was small, and its depth increase did not reach significance, likely because of low power.

The CDR3 regions of human TCRbeta chains were analyzed by immunosequencing. For the original study's pipeline: TCRs in the repertoires were matched against a reference library of SARS-CoV-2-specific TCRs that had been generated with the MIRA antigen-specificity platform. Breadth meant the fraction of unique TCRs that were SARS-CoV-2-associated, whereas depth meant the fraction of total T cells that were SARS-CoV-2-associated. Using the MIRA data, every spike-specific TCR was mapped to the spike region that the TCR reacted to and assigned to either a CD4 or a CD8 class. Log10-transformed breadth and depth values were compared by one-way ANOVA with Sidak's multiple comparisons tests. Imported from immuneACCESS, the table was reduced by TCRdb to in-frame sequences with V and J called. These copies leave out some clones; in studies compared against another copy, an unresolved V gene accounts for under half, and the cause of the remainder is not known. V and J calls and clone size are those listed in that table; D and trimming were worked out from the DNA. The sample table contains 100,000 to 150,000 clones; only one count was recorded for less than 90% of them. 4.4% of the sample is taken by the ten largest.

The CDR3, cysteine through phenylalanine, is 12 amino acids long. Kept here is only the CDR3 DNA, which spans 36 bases and is read in frame from base 1. The V and J ends are trimmed by 4 bases and 5 bases, leaving 3 bases between them. Per the germline V gene (reference sequence), LNHDA is the CDR1 and SQIVND is the CDR2. The sample's time point label, in plain terms: baseline before first vaccination. Samples from vaccinated people were obtained from the UK trials COV001 and COV002, which included a single-blind randomized controlled phase 2/3 trial of AZD1222 (ChAdOx1 nCoV-19) in healthy adults. Trial participant PBMC samples were collected at day 0 and day 28 after the second dose for TCRbeta chain sequencing. Note on this clone: Its specific antigen is unknown. Base-call qualities are not available, and no considerably larger clone is one nucleotide away.

Sequenced material: peripheral blood, taken on day 0 of AZD1222 vaccination. The receptor was isolated from an adult in good health. The rearranged segments are TRBV19 and TRBJ1-6; the D gene is not confidently resolved. CDR3 protein: CASSTNNSPLHF. Here is the DNA: TGTGCCAGTAGTACAAATAATTCACCCCTCCACTTT.